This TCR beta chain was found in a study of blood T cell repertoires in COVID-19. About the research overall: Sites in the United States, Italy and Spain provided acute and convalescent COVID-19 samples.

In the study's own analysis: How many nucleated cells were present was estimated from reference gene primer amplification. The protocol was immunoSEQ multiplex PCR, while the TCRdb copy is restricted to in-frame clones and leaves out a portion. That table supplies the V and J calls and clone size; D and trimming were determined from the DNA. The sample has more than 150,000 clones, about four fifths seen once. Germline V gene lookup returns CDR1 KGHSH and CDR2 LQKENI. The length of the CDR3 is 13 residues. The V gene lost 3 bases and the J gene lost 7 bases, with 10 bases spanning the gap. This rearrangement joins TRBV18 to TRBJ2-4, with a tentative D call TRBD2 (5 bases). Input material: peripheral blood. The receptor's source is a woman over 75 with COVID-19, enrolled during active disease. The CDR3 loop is CASSPNTGNIQYF. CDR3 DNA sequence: TGTGCCAGCTCACCGAATACGGGGAACATTCAGTACTTC.